The sequence of this T cell receptor beta chain was determined in a study of blood T cell repertoires in COVID-19. Study context: Collection of acute and convalescent COVID-19 samples took place in the United States, Italy and Spain. T cells, B-cell-depleted T cells, or PBMCs provided the cDNA or gDNA that served as material.

Germline-derived CDR1 and CDR2 are SGHRS and YFSETQ. V trimming: 0 bases; J trimming: 6 bases; junction bases outside the gene matches: 6. The CDR3 spans 16 residues. Per the study methods: Scientists estimated how many nucleated cells there were by amplifying reference gene primers. Clones were sequenced by immunoSEQ multiplex PCR, and TCRdb holds only the in-frame ones, with some missing. The DNA gave D and trimming, while V, J and clone size come from that table. The sample yields 150,000 or so clones, about four fifths seen once. The chain links TRBV5-1 to TRBJ1-6, with 7 bases aligning to TRBD1. The clonotype was recovered from a human donor with acute or convalescent COVID-19. The donor label of this sample is uncertain. Sequenced: peripheral blood. The CDR3 here is CASSLAQGTPNSPLHF. The CDR3 region has the DNA TGCGCCAGCAGCTTGGCACAGGGGACTCCTAATTCACCCCTCCACTTT.